The 11 T cell receptor beta chains in this list originate from one sample, sequenced in a study of cytomegalovirus exposure and HLA in healthy donors. The PCR contained 60 Vbeta and 13 Jbeta primers. TCRdb's table, derived via immunoSEQ multiplex PCR, lists solely in-frame clones and lacks some. The data show about 130,000 clones, 74% seen once. Input material: PBMCs. These receptors came from a woman in her fifties or sixties in good health and CMV-seropositive.

This clone is a singleton in its sample. This chain uses TRBV19 with TRBJ1-1; 7 nucleotides agree with TRBD1. The CDR3 loop spans 12 amino acids. V lost 4 bases and J lost 7; bases outside the gene matches: 3. CDR1 and CDR2 from the germline V gene are LNHDA and SQIVND (reference sequence). The CDR3 DNA reads TGTGCCAGTAGTAACGACAGGGTTGAAGCTTTCTTT. It is translated as CASSNDRVEAFF.

This rearrangement joins TRBV25-1 to TRBJ1-2, with D maybe TRBD1 (5 bases). V lost 7 bases and J lost 3, with 15 bases in between. Germline values: CDR1 MGHDK, CDR2 SYGVNS. This CDR3 has 14 amino acids. CDR3 DNA sequence: TGTGCCAGCAAGGGAGGGGCAGGCTACTATGGCTACACCTTC. Encoded protein: CASKGGAGYYGYTF.

This clone was recorded only once. V is TRBV7-9 and J is TRBJ2-7; no firm D call. Germline V gene data show CDR1 as SEHNR and CDR2 as FQNEAQ (reference sequence). The CDR3 has 14 amino acids. Trimming shortened V by 5 bases and J by 7 bases, and 18 bases separated the two germline ends. The CDR3 nucleotides are TGTGCCAGCAGCGCTCGGAGCTCTTTTGGAGAGCAGTACTTC. Its translation: CASSARSSFGEQYF.

The rearrangement links TRBV19 to TRBJ1-6; D gene unclear. The V gene's germline CDR1 is LNHDA and CDR2 SQIVND (reference sequence). The CDR3 runs to 14 residues. Trimming took off 5 bases at V and 0 bases at J, with 5 bases between the two ends. In nucleotides, the CDR3 is TGTGCCAGTAGTGAGGCCTCCTATAATTCACCCCTCCACTTT. This gives the protein CASSEASYNSPLHF.

The rearrangement uses TRBV5-1 and TRBJ1-6; the D is unclear. V lost 5 bases to trimming and J lost 8 bases, with 20 bases between them. Germline CDR1 SGHRS, CDR2 YFSETQ. CDR3 length equals 16 residues. CDR3 nucleotide sequence: TGCGCCAGCAGGACCGGCGTCAGAAGGGAGGATTCACCCCTCCACTTT. Residues: CASRTGVRREDSPLHF.

This chain links TRBV7-9 with TRBJ2-5, with D perhaps TRBD2 (6 bases). The CDR3 has 14 amino acids. Germline loops: CDR1 SEHNR, CDR2 FQNEAQ (reference sequence). The V end was cut by 11 bases, the J end by 3 bases, with 19 bases between. CDR3 nucleotide sequence: TGTGCCTCTTACGAGGCGGGGAAGGAAGAGACCCAGTACTTC. Translated: CASYEAGKEETQYF.

This clone has just a few counts. The same CDR3 also results from other DNA sequences found in this sample. This chain links TRBV7-2 with TRBJ2-3; D gene ambiguous. This CDR3 contains 12 residues. Germline loops: CDR1 SGHTA, CDR2 FQGNSA. The V gene lost 5 bases and the J gene lost 5 bases, with 8 bases spanning the gap. The CDR3 sequence is CASSPSLDTQYF. The DNA of the CDR3 is TGTGCCAGCAGCCCCTCTTTAGATACGCAGTATTTT.

J is TRBJ1-6 and V is TRBV19; 7 positions match TRBD1. Germline CDR1 is LNHDA and CDR2 is SQIVND (reference sequence). V lost 3 bases to trimming and J lost 9 bases; unmatched junction nucleotides: 8. The CDR3 extends over 15 amino acids. CDR3 loop: CASSIQGQGGSPLHF. CDR3 in DNA: TGTGCCAGTAGTATCCAGGGCCAGGGGGGTTCACCCCTCCACTTT.

This chain connects TRBV29-1 to TRBJ1-1; D is perhaps TRBD1 (6 bases). Looked up from germline, CDR1 is SQVTM and CDR2 is ANQGSEA. The CDR3 is made up of 12 amino acids. The V end was cut by 5 bases, the J end by 8 bases, with 15 bases between. Here the CDR3 DNA reads TGCAGCGTTCAGAGTCAGGGGTACGAAGCTTTCTTT. Its protein product is CSVQSQGYEAFF.

This chain joins TRBV11-3 and TRBJ2-4, with D maybe TRBD1 (6 bases). Germline CDR1 is SGHNT and CDR2 is YENEEA. Trimming left V 1 base short and J 3 bases short, with 13 bases between. This CDR3 has 16 residues. CDR3 nucleotide sequence: TGTGCCAGCAGCTTAGGACAGGTGGGGCTCAAAAACATTCAGTACTTC. Its translation is CASSLGQVGLKNIQYF.

The V gene is TRBV18, the J gene TRBJ1-1, with a tentative D call TRBD1 (6 bases). Deletions cut 6 bases from V and 5 bases from J, with 13 bases between. Germline CDR1 KGHSH, CDR2 LQKENI. The CDR3 extends over 13 amino acids. In DNA, the CDR3 is TGTGCCAGCTCGGAAACAGGGAATACTGAAGCTTTCTTT. This encodes CASSETGNTEAFF. The full variable domain, its missing parts supplied by reference TRBV18 and TRBJ1-1, is NAGVMQNPRHLVRRRGQEARLRCSPMKGHSHVYWYRQLPEEGLKFMVYLQKENIIDESGMPKERFSAEFPKEGPSILRIQQVVRGDSAAYFCASSETGNTEAFFGQGTRLTVV.